The clone carrying this TCR beta chain was counted ten times or more. The source of the sample is a study of breast tumors, draining lymph nodes, adjacent tissues. The lymph nodes were axillary draining lymph nodes from breast cancer patients. Germline loops: CDR1 SGHTA, CDR2 FQGNSA. V lost 3 bases and J lost 6, with 27 bases in between. This CDR3 comprises 19 residues. TCRdb redid the calling of the multiplex PCR reads with MiXCR, one entry per CDR3 protein. Of some 130,000 distinct CDR3 sequences listed, 15% to 20% were seen once; the top ten hold about 3.7%. Material for sequencing was axillary lymph node tissue. The sequence was obtained from a female donor with breast cancer. Some clones in this sample may be carry-over from other donors' samples. The rearrangement uses TRBV7-2 and TRBJ2-1; tentatively, D is TRBD1 (6 bases). This CDR3 reads CASSLSDTRGVQGSNEQFF. CDR3 in DNA: TGTGCCAGCAGCTTGAGTGACACGAGAGGCGTGCAGGGGTCCAATGAGCAGTTCTTC.